A selection of T cell receptor beta chains follows, all from one sample in a study of tumor-infiltrating lymphocytes in primary liver carcinoma. TCRdb re-analysed the multiplex PCR reads in MiXCR, keeping a single row per CDR3 protein. The sample yields approximately 330,000 distinct CDR3 sequences, approximately 65% seen once. The sequenced sample was peripheral blood. These receptor sequences come from a man aged 35 to 55 with primary liver carcinoma and hepatitis B virus infection. Each CDR3 is given with its conserved first and last residue. Fields, in order: D gene, V gene, clone size, J gene, CDR3 DNA, CDR3 protein. The D gene is left open where the match is weak. Part of the rows lack a size; the others show once, few, many or a class for expanded clones.

d_call: NA
v_call: TRBV28
clone_size: NA
j_call: TRBJ2-4
cdr3_nt: TGTGCCAGCAGCCTTACACCGGAGGTCGGCATTCAGTACTTC
cdr3_aa: CASSLTPEVGIQYF

d_call: TRBD1
v_call: TRBV4-1
clone_size: NA
j_call: TRBJ2-7
cdr3_nt: TGCGCCAGCAGCCAGGCATACGGGACAGGGGTATACGGGCAGTACTTC
cdr3_aa: CASSQAYGTGVYGQYF

d_call: NA
v_call: TRBV11-2
clone_size: many
j_call: TRBJ2-1
cdr3_nt: TGTGCCAGCAGCTTAAATGATGCCTATGAGCAGTTCTTC
cdr3_aa: CASSLNDAYEQFF

d_call: NA
v_call: TRBV29-1
clone_size: NA
j_call: TRBJ2-1
cdr3_nt: TGCAGCGTGGGCTGCAATGAGCAATTCTTC
cdr3_aa: CSVGCNEQFF

d_call: NA
v_call: TRBV5-5
clone_size: NA
j_call: TRBJ2-2
cdr3_nt: TGTGCCAGCAGCTTGGCAGTCACCGGGGAGCTGCTTTTT
cdr3_aa: CASSLAVTGELLF

d_call: NA
v_call: TRBV7-9
clone_size: few
j_call: TRBJ2-7
cdr3_nt: TGTGCCAGCAGCTTAGTCGGGCAGCCAAGCTCCTACGAGCAGTACTTC
cdr3_aa: CASSLVGQPSSYEQYF

d_call: NA
v_call: TRBV10-3
clone_size: NA
j_call: TRBJ1-5
cdr3_nt: TGTGCCATCAGTGAGTCGTTTGGGGGAGGGAACGGTCAGCCCCAGCATTTT
cdr3_aa: CAISESFGGGNGQPQHF

d_call: NA
v_call: TRBV28
clone_size: NA
j_call: TRBJ2-1
cdr3_nt: TGTGCCAGCAGTAAGGGAGGACGCTCCTACAATGAGCAGTTCTTC
cdr3_aa: CASSKGGRSYNEQFF

d_call: TRBD2
v_call: TRBV4-1
clone_size: NA
j_call: TRBJ2-1
cdr3_nt: TGCGCCAGCAGCCAGCGGCCCAGCGGGAGCCACAATGAGCTGTTCTTC
cdr3_aa: CASSQRPSGSHNELFF

d_call: NA
v_call: TRBV5-4
clone_size: NA
j_call: TRBJ2-2
cdr3_nt: TGTGTCAGCAGCTCCGGACTTGAGAACACCGGGGAGCTGTTTTTT
cdr3_aa: CVSSSGLENTGELFF

d_call: NA
v_call: TRBV24-1
clone_size: NA
j_call: TRBJ2-2
cdr3_nt: TGTGCCACCAGTGATTTGGGACACCGCACCGGGGAGCTGTTTTTT
cdr3_aa: CATSDLGHRTGELFF

d_call: TRBD2
v_call: TRBV6-6
clone_size: NA
j_call: TRBJ2-2
cdr3_nt: TGTGCCAGCAGTTACTCGACTAGCGCCGGGGAGCTGTTTTTT
cdr3_aa: CASSYSTSAGELFF

d_call: TRBD1
v_call: TRBV29-1
clone_size: many
j_call: TRBJ2-3
cdr3_nt: TGCAGCGTTGGGGGACAGGAGACGGTGGGTACGCAGTATTTT
cdr3_aa: CSVGGQETVGTQYF

d_call: TRBD2
v_call: TRBV11-2
clone_size: NA
j_call: TRBJ2-5
cdr3_nt: TGTGCCAGCAGCTTAGAGGTTAGCGGGAGGGTATTCCAAGGGGCCCAGTACTTC
cdr3_aa: CASSLEVSGRVFQGAQYF

d_call: NA
v_call: TRBV11-2
clone_size: NA
j_call: TRBJ2-3
cdr3_nt: TGTGCCAGCAGCTTTGAGTGGGGCGAGGGGCACACAGATACGCAGTATTTT
cdr3_aa: CASSFEWGEGHTDTQYF

d_call: TRBD2
v_call: TRBV5-1
clone_size: NA
j_call: TRBJ2-1
cdr3_nt: TGCGCCAGCAGCGGGAAGGTAGCGGGGGCCTACGATGAGCAGTTCTTC
cdr3_aa: CASSGKVAGAYDEQFF

d_call: NA
v_call: TRBV7-9
clone_size: NA
j_call: TRBJ2-7
cdr3_nt: TGTGCCAGCAGCTTAGCGGGCCTCTCCTACGAGCAGTACTTC
cdr3_aa: CASSLAGLSYEQYF

d_call: NA
v_call: TRBV11-2
clone_size: once
j_call: TRBJ2-3
cdr3_nt: TGTGCCAGCAGTTTAGTTATACATGGAGATACGCAGTATTTT
cdr3_aa: CASSLVIHGDTQYF

d_call: NA
v_call: TRBV2
clone_size: NA
j_call: TRBJ2-7
cdr3_nt: TGTGCCAGCAAATACGGGGGGCCCTACGAGCAGTACTTC
cdr3_aa: CASKYGGPYEQYF

d_call: TRBD2
v_call: TRBV11-2
clone_size: NA
j_call: TRBJ2-3
cdr3_nt: TGTGCCTGTTCTAGCGGAAGCACAGATACGCAGTATTTT
cdr3_aa: CACSSGSTDTQYF

d_call: NA
v_call: TRBV5-5
clone_size: few
j_call: TRBJ1-1
cdr3_nt: TGTGCCAGCAGCTTGGCCCCCGGGACACAAAACACTGAAGCTTTCTTT
cdr3_aa: CASSLAPGTQNTEAFF

d_call: TRBD2
v_call: TRBV6-2/TRBV6-3
clone_size: many
j_call: TRBJ2-1
cdr3_nt: TGTGCCAGCAGTTACGGTCTAGCGGGACTCAATGAGCAGTTCTTC
cdr3_aa: CASSYGLAGLNEQFF

d_call: TRBD2
v_call: TRBV14
clone_size: NA
j_call: TRBJ2-1
cdr3_nt: TGTGCCAGCAGCCAACTTACTAGCGGTCATTACGATGAGCAGTTCTTC
cdr3_aa: CASSQLTSGHYDEQFF

d_call: NA
v_call: TRBV4-1
clone_size: NA
j_call: TRBJ2-3
cdr3_nt: TGCGCCAGCAGCCAAGATATGGGCGTGAGTCAAGATACGCAGTATTTT
cdr3_aa: CASSQDMGVSQDTQYF

d_call: NA
v_call: TRBV11-2
clone_size: NA
j_call: TRBJ1-1
cdr3_nt: TGTGCCAGCAGCTTGATGGCTCACCAGTCTGAAGCTTTCTTT
cdr3_aa: CASSLMAHQSEAFF

d_call: NA
v_call: TRBV10-3
clone_size: many
j_call: TRBJ2-5
cdr3_nt: TGTGCCATCGGGGGGGCAGGGACCCAGTACTTC
cdr3_aa: CAIGGAGTQYF

d_call: NA
v_call: TRBV11-2
clone_size: NA
j_call: TRBJ2-3
cdr3_nt: TGTGCCAGCAGCCCTCGGGGACTGGAGACAGATACGCAGTATTTT
cdr3_aa: CASSPRGLETDTQYF

d_call: TRBD2
v_call: TRBV7-8
clone_size: NA
j_call: TRBJ2-1
cdr3_nt: TGTGCCAGCAGCTTAGAGGGACTAGCACGCTATGAGCAGTTCTTC
cdr3_aa: CASSLEGLARYEQFF

d_call: NA
v_call: TRBV5-4
clone_size: NA
j_call: TRBJ1-1
cdr3_nt: TGTGCCAGCAGCAGGGGGAACACTGAAGCTTTCTTT
cdr3_aa: CASSRGNTEAFF

d_call: NA
v_call: TRBV20-1
clone_size: NA
j_call: TRBJ1-5
cdr3_nt: TGCAGTGCTAGAGATGGGGGTTATAGCAATCAGCCCCAGCATTTT
cdr3_aa: CSARDGGYSNQPQHF

d_call: TRBD2
v_call: TRBV5-1
clone_size: once
j_call: TRBJ2-3
cdr3_nt: TGCGCCAGCAGTGCTAGCGGGAGGGTCAGAGCACAAGATACGCAGTATTTT
cdr3_aa: CASSASGRVRAQDTQYF

d_call: NA
v_call: TRBV24-1
clone_size: NA
j_call: TRBJ2-1
cdr3_nt: TGTGCCACCGGAGGCAGGGAATCCATGTATGAGCAGTTCTTC
cdr3_aa: CATGGRESMYEQFF

d_call: NA
v_call: TRBV6-2/TRBV6-3
clone_size: NA
j_call: TRBJ2-7
cdr3_nt: TGTGCCAACAGTTACTCGGGACTCCGTTACGAGCAGTACTTC
cdr3_aa: CANSYSGLRYEQYF

d_call: NA
v_call: TRBV6-1
clone_size: NA
j_call: TRBJ2-3
cdr3_nt: TGTGCCAGCAGTGACAGCACATATACGCAGTATTTT
cdr3_aa: CASSDSTYTQYF

d_call: NA
v_call: TRBV14
clone_size: NA
j_call: TRBJ2-7
cdr3_nt: TGTGCCAGCAGCCAGTTACAGGGCGACTCCTACGAGCAGTACTTC
cdr3_aa: CASSQLQGDSYEQYF

d_call: NA
v_call: TRBV30
clone_size: many
j_call: TRBJ2-6
cdr3_nt: TGTGCCTGCGCCGGGGGCTTAACTGGGGCCAACGTCCTGACTTTC
cdr3_aa: CACAGGLTGANVLTF

d_call: NA
v_call: TRBV11-2
clone_size: NA
j_call: TRBJ1-5
cdr3_nt: TGTGCCAGCAACCTCGATGGGGGTGGTCAGCCCCAGCATTTT
cdr3_aa: CASNLDGGGQPQHF